The next 32 T cell receptor beta chains were all read from a single sample in a study of human T cells and chemical hapten exposure. The time point: pre-sensitization, week 0. Stated treatment: therapeutic diphenylcyclopropenone sensitization with weekly scalp DPC. Someone pulled total RNA out of unfractionated whole blood. TCRdb re-called the RACE reads with MiXCR, one entry per CDR3 protein. This table has tens of thousands of distinct CDR3 sequences, 9% to 12% appearing once. The sequences come from whole blood, collected in connection with sensitization to the hapten diphenylcyclopropenone (DPC). Receptors originate from a man aged 45-65 years with alopecia areata. Some clones in this sample may be carry-over from other donors' samples.

V gene TRBV7-3 combines with J gene TRBJ2-7; D uncertain. The germline V gene encodes CDR1 SGHTA and CDR2 FQGTGA. Trimming pared 5 bases from V and 5 bases from J, leaving 16 bases between. This CDR3 has 14 amino acids. Written as DNA, the CDR3 is TGTGCCAGCAGCCCCTCATCCTCCAATAACGAGCAGTACTTC. It encodes CASSPSSSNNEQYF.

At least ten counts were recorded for this clonotype. The genes are TRBV28 and TRBJ1-6; possibly TRBD1 for D (6 bases). The germline V and J ends were trimmed by 3 bases and 7 bases, with 13 bases remaining between them. Germline CDR1 is MDHEN and CDR2 is SYDVKM. This CDR3 is 15 amino acids long. The CDR3 DNA is TGTGCCAGCAGTTTGGACAGCTTCACGAATTCACCCCTCCACTTT. This sequence encodes CASSLDSFTNSPLHF.

The V and J genes are TRBV2 and TRBJ2-1; D is uncertain. CDR3 size: 13 residues. CDR1 SNHLY and CDR2 FYNNEI come from the germline V gene. Trimming took off 0 bases at V and 5 bases at J, with 5 bases between the two ends. The CDR3 region is CASSEAYDNEQFF. The CDR3 bases are TGTGCCAGCAGTGAAGCTTACGACAATGAGCAGTTCTTC. Using reference TRBV2 and TRBJ2-1 for the parts outside the CDR3, the full variable domain is EPEVTQTPSHQVTQMGQEVILRCVPISNHLYFYWYRQILGQKVEFLVSFYNNEISEKSEIFDDQFSVERPDGSNFTLKIRSTKLEDSAMYFCASSEAYDNEQFFGPGTRLTVL.

This clonotype was recorded at least ten times. CDR3 loop: CASSLGDRQYEQYF. The DNA of the CDR3 is TGTGCCAGCTCACTAGGGGACAGGCAGTACGAGCAGTACTTC. The gene calls are TRBV18 and TRBJ2-7, with 8 bases identical to TRBD1. Germline V gene data show CDR1 as KGHSH and CDR2 as LQKENI. The V and J ends lost 4 bases and 4 bases, in that order; junction bases with no gene match: 6. The CDR3 is 14 amino acids.

This clonotype was picked up many times. The chain couples TRBV3-1 to TRBJ2-1; tentatively, D is TRBD2 (6 bases). The CDR3 spans 14 residues. V lost 4 bases, J lost 4 bases, and 11 bases lay in between. Germline assignment: CDR1 LGHDT and CDR2 YNNKEL (reference sequence). CDR3 sequence reads: CASSPGTHYNEQFF. DNA for the CDR3: TGTGCCAGCAGCCCCGGGACTCATTACAATGAGCAGTTCTTC.

This clonotype has a count of ten or more. The chain joins TRBV7-2 to TRBJ2-1; no clear D. The CDR3 sequence is 12 residues long. Trimming shortened V by 1 base and J by 6 bases, and 4 bases separated the two germline ends. Germline V gives CDR1 SGHTA, CDR2 FQGNSA. The CDR3 spells CASSLVPNEQFF. CDR3 nucleotide sequence: TGTGCCAGCAGCTTAGTTCCCAATGAGCAGTTCTTC.

The chain employs TRBV29-1 and TRBJ1-1, with 8 nucleotides matching TRBD1. Germline CDR1 SQVTM, CDR2 ANQGSEA. The CDR3 sequence is 13 residues long. The V segment lost 0 bases and the J segment 12 bases; nucleotides outside the gene matches: 9. Here the CDR3 DNA reads TGCAGCGTTGAAGAAGGGACAGGCCGAATGACTTTCTTT. Its translation: CSVEEGTGRMTFF.

This clonotype was counted many times. This chain connects TRBV6-1 to TRBJ2-6; unclear D gene. With 3 bases removed from V and 3 bases from J, the gap between germline ends came to 12 bases. This CDR3 is built from 16 residues. Germline CDR1 reads MNHNS; CDR2 reads SASEGT. CDR3 DNA: TGTGCCAGCAGTGAGGCGGCAGGCGGTGGGGCCAACGTCCTGACTTTC. This sequence encodes CASSEAAGGGANVLTF.

This clonotype appeared many times. CDR3 DNA sequence: TGTGCCAGCAGTCCTAGACTAGTAAATGAGCAGTTCTTC. Amino acid sequence: CASSPRLVNEQFF. The genes are TRBV12-3 or TRBV12-4 and TRBJ2-1, with D perhaps TRBD2 (6 bases). CDR3 length: 13 amino acids. V was pared by 5 bases and J by 7 bases, with 12 bases between.

This clonotype came up a few times. The chain combines TRBV21-1 with TRBJ2-1; TRBD2 is the table's D call and was not checked against the DNA. TRBV21-1 is termed a pseudogene. This CDR3 comprises 11 residues. The CDR3 nucleotides are TGTGCCAGCAGCAAAGTCTCCCAACCGTTCTTC. Translating gives CASSKVSQPFF.

This clonotype was seen a few times. The chain links TRBV10-1 to TRBJ1-2; D is perhaps TRBD1 (5 bases). V gave up 4 bases and J gave up 6 bases, with 12 bases separating them. Per the germline V gene, CDR1 is WNHNN and CDR2 is SYGVQD (reference sequence). The CDR3 consists of 13 residues. CDR3 nucleotides: TGCGCCAGCAGTGGGAACAGGATAAATGGCTACACCTTC. Its protein product is CASSGNRINGYTF.

J is TRBJ2-5 and V is TRBV29-1; weak D call: TRBD2 (5 bases). Trimming pared 4 bases from V and 7 bases from J, leaving 10 bases between. The V gene's germline CDR1 is SQVTM and CDR2 ANQGSEA. This CDR3 region has 11 residues. The CDR3 sequence: CSVGPRGTQYF. The CDR3 region has the DNA TGCAGCGTTGGGCCCCGGGGGACCCAGTACTTC.

This clonotype has a count of ten or more. This chain links TRBV9 with TRBJ2-1; the match to TRBD1 covers 7 bases. CDR1 is SGDLS, CDR2 YYNGEE, per germline. The CDR3 totals 17 residues. The trim removed 0 bases at V and 1 base at J, leaving 7 bases unmatched. CDR3 residues: CASSVEFAGGSYNEQFF. The CDR3 nucleotides read TGTGCCAGCAGCGTAGAATTCGCAGGGGGTTCCTACAATGAGCAGTTCTTC.

This clonotype was seen ten or more times. The V gene is TRBV19, the J gene TRBJ2-1; 15 bases fit TRBD2. This CDR3 is 16 amino acids long. CDR1 and CDR2 from the germline V gene are LNHDA and SQIVND (reference sequence). After removal of 5 bases from V and 7 bases from J, the junction contained 6 bases not matched to a gene. CDR3 sequence: CASSARTSGRGNEQFF. The CDR3 DNA follows: TGTGCCAGTAGTGCACGGACTAGCGGGAGGGGGAATGAGCAGTTCTTC.

The V and J genes are TRBV7-9 and TRBJ2-2; weak D call: TRBD2 (6 bases). The CDR3 extends over 12 amino acids. The germline V gene has CDR1 SEHNR and CDR2 FQNEAQ (reference sequence). The V end lost 7 bases, the J end lost 7 bases, and 10 bases lay between the germline ends. The CDR3 bases are TGTGCCAGCATCCACGGGAGCGGGGAGCTGTTTTTT. Protein product: CASIHGSGELFF. Using reference TRBV7-9 and TRBJ2-2 for the parts outside the CDR3, the full variable domain is DTGVSQNPRHKITKRGQNVTFRCDPISEHNRLYWYRQTLGQGPEFLTYFQNEAQLEKSRLLSDRFSAERPKGSFSTLEIQRTEQGDSAMYLCASIHGSGELFFGEGSRLTVL.

This clonotype came up a few times. The chain uses TRBV29-1 and TRBJ2-5, with D perhaps matching TRBD2 (6 bases). The germline gives CDR1 SQVTM, CDR2 ANQGSEA. This CDR3 region has 12 residues. V was cut by 5 bases and J by 7 bases, with 14 bases left in between. DNA for the CDR3: TGCAGCGTTATTTTAGGGGAGGTGACCCAGTACTTC. It yields the protein CSVILGEVTQYF.

The rearrangement joins TRBV27 to TRBJ2-3; tentatively, D is TRBD1 (6 bases). Looked up from germline, CDR1 is MNHEY and CDR2 is SMNVEV (reference sequence). CDR3 length: 16 amino acids. Trimming left V 4 bases short and J 0 bases short, with 14 bases between. CDR3 loop: CASSYATGVSTDTQYF. CDR3 in DNA: TGTGCCAGCAGTTACGCGACAGGTGTGAGCACAGATACGCAGTATTTT.

This clonotype was seen more than once but under ten times. V usage is TRBV11-2 and J usage is TRBJ2-2; D gene unclear. The V gene lost 2 bases and the J gene lost 2 bases, with 12 bases spanning the gap. The CDR3 totals 16 residues. CDR1 and CDR2 from the germline V gene are SGHAT and FQNNGV. The CDR3 here is CASSLTTYTNTGELFF. The CDR3 DNA reads TGTGCCAGCAGCTTAACTACCTACACCAACACCGGGGAGCTGTTTTTT.

The chain recombines TRBV29-1 with TRBJ2-4; D not certain. There are 12 residues in the CDR3. From germline, CDR1 is SQVTM and CDR2 ANQGSEA. V was pared by 3 bases and J by 3 bases, with 6 bases between. This CDR3 is CSVEDGKNIQYF. CDR3 DNA sequence: TGCAGCGTTGAGGACGGCAAAAACATTCAGTACTTC.

This clonotype was found a few times. The V and J genes are TRBV19 and TRBJ2-6; 8 bases are a match to TRBD1. This CDR3 has 17 residues. V lost 11 bases, J lost 0 bases, and 12 bases stayed unmatched. The germline V gene encodes CDR1 LNHDA and CDR2 SQIVND (reference sequence). The DNA for the CDR3 is TGTGCCTCCCGAGACAGGGGAAGAAACTCTGGGGCCAACGTCCTGACTTTC. Its translation is CASRDRGRNSGANVLTF.

This clonotype was seen repeatedly, ten times or more. The chain links TRBV11-2 to TRBJ2-7; D perhaps matches TRBD2 (6 bases). Trimming took 2 bases from V and 7 from J, leaving 21 bases between them. CDR1 and CDR2 from the germline V gene are SGHAT and FQNNGV. This CDR3 comprises 16 residues. CDR3 DNA: TGTGCCAGCAGCTTACCGCTAGCGAGAGGGTTAGGGGAGCAGTACTTC. It yields the protein CASSLPLARGLGEQYF.

This clonotype was found many times. The chain couples TRBV18 to TRBJ1-2, with a tentative D call TRBD1 (5 bases). V was cut by 1 base and J by 4 bases, with 13 bases left in between. From germline, CDR1 is KGHSH and CDR2 LQKENI. The CDR3 length is 15 residues. The CDR3 loop is CASSPRSGDGYGYTF. The CDR3 DNA reads TGTGCCAGCTCACCACGTTCCGGGGACGGCTATGGCTACACCTTC.

The chain links TRBV25-1 to TRBJ2-2; 9 bases are a match to TRBD2. The CDR3 spans 14 residues. V lost 4 bases to trimming and J lost 3 bases; unmatched junction nucleotides: 0. Germline V gene lookup returns CDR1 MGHDK and CDR2 SYGVNS. The CDR3 DNA follows: TGTGCCAGCAGTGGGACTAGCGACACCGGGGAGCTGTTTTTT. It is translated as CASSGTSDTGELFF.

This clonotype came up a few times. CDR3 residues: CASRGPISYEQYF. CDR3 nucleotides: TGTGCCAGCAGGGGGCCAATTTCCTACGAGCAGTACTTC. This chain connects TRBV28 to TRBJ2-7, with D maybe TRBD1 (5 bases). The germline CDR1 and CDR2 sequences are MDHEN and SYDVKM. V lost 6 bases and J lost 1, with 10 bases in between. This CDR3 spans 13 amino acids.

This clonotype came up many times. This chain joins TRBV20-1 and TRBJ1-1, with D unclear. The germline V gene encodes CDR1 DFQATT and CDR2 SNEGSKA (reference sequence). V dropped 0 bases and J dropped 1 base, with 6 bases sitting between them. The CDR3 consists of 13 residues. The CDR3 sequence: CSARDKQNTEAFF. The CDR3, as DNA: TGCAGTGCTAGAGATAAACAGAACACTGAAGCTTTCTTT.

This clonotype was detected ten times or more. V and J are TRBV4-1 and TRBJ2-7, with 8 bases identical to TRBD2. The V segment lost 1 base and the J segment 5 bases; nucleotides outside the gene matches: 7. The germline V gene encodes CDR1 MGHRA and CDR2 YSYEKL. The CDR3 totals 15 residues. The CDR3 region has the DNA TGCGCCAGCAGCCAAGCGAGCGGGAGCCCCCACGAGCAGTACTTC. This encodes CASSQASGSPHEQYF.

This clonotype was seen a few times. CDR3 sequence: CASRKEQLNSYEQYF. As DNA, the CDR3 is TGCGCCAGCAGAAAGGAACAGCTGAATTCCTACGAGCAGTACTTC. This chain links TRBV5-1 with TRBJ2-7; D gene uncertain. The V gene's germline CDR1 is SGHRS and CDR2 YFSETQ. Trimming left V 5 bases short and J 1 base short, with 16 bases between. The CDR3 runs 15 residues. Full variable domain (remainder filled in from reference TRBV5-1 and TRBJ2-7): KAGVTQTPRYLIKTRGQQVTLSCSPISGHRSVSWYQQTPGQGLQFLFEYFSETQRNKGNFPGRFSGRQFSNSRSEMNVSTLELGDSALYLCASRKEQLNSYEQYFGPGTRLTVT.

The chain has TRBV5-1 and TRBJ2-5, with D perhaps TRBD2 (6 bases). The CDR3 runs 15 residues. Germline V gene data show CDR1 as SGHRS and CDR2 as YFSETQ. V lost 4 bases and J 1 base, leaving 14 bases between the germline ends. The CDR3 spells CASSGKGTLQETQYF. In nucleotides, the CDR3 is TGCGCCAGCAGCGGAAAGGGGACTCTCCAAGAGACCCAGTACTTC.

This clonotype was observed at least ten times. V usage is TRBV4-1 and J usage is TRBJ1-2, with 11 bases that match TRBD1. Per the germline V gene, CDR1 is MGHRA and CDR2 is YSYEKL. J was trimmed by 8 bases and V by 3 bases; bases with no gene match: 11. The CDR3 totals 16 residues. The CDR3 nucleotides read TGCGCCAGCAGCCAGACCGGGACAGGGGGTTTGAGGGGCTACACCTTC. Translation gives CASSQTGTGGLRGYTF.

This clonotype was picked up many times. This chain connects TRBV6-2 or TRBV6-3 to TRBJ2-7; tentative D call: TRBD2 (6 bases). Germline loops: CDR1 MNHEY, CDR2 SVGEGT. V was shortened by 5 bases and J by 2 bases, with 10 bases between the two germline ends. This CDR3 is built from 13 residues. CDR3 DNA sequence: TGTGCCAGCAGTGATTGGGAGGCCTACGAGCAGTACTTC. As protein: CASSDWEAYEQYF.

This clonotype turned up a few times. The V call is TRBV29-1, the J call TRBJ1-4, with 7 bases fitting TRBD1. This CDR3 is built from 12 residues. Germline V CDR1 and CDR2: SQVTM, ANQGSEA. The J segment lost 8 bases and the V segment lost 7 bases, leaving 7 bases of the junction unmatched. The CDR3 region has the DNA TGCAGCGCGGGACAGAGAGGGGAAAAACTGTTTTTT. Encoded protein: CSAGQRGEKLFF.

The chain joins TRBV28 to TRBJ1-4; 7 bases line up with TRBD1. J lost 5 bases, V lost 5 bases, and 8 bases had no gene match. CDR1 MDHEN and CDR2 SYDVKM come from the germline V gene. The CDR3 covers 15 residues. CDR3 DNA: TGTGCCAGCAGTGTCGCCGGACAGGAGAATGAAAAACTGTTTTTT. As protein: CASSVAGQENEKLFF.